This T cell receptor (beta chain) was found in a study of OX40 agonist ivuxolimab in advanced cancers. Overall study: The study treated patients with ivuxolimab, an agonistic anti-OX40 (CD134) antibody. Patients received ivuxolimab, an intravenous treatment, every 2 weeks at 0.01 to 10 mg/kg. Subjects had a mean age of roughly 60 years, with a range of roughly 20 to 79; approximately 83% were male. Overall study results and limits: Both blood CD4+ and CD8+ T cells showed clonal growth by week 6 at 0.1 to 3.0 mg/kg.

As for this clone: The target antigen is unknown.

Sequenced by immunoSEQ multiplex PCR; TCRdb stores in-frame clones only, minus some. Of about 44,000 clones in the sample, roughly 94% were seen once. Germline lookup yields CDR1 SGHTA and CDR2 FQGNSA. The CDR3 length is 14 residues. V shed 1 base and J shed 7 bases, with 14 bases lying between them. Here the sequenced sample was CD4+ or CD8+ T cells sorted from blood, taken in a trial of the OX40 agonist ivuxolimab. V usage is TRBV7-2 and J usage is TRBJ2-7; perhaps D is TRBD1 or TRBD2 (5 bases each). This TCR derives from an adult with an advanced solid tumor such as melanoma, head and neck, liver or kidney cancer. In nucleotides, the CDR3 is TGTGCCAGCAGCTTAGGGCCTTTTTGGGGGGAGCAGTACTTC. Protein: CASSLGPFWGEQYF.